The clone carrying this T cell receptor beta chain was observed a handful of times. Per sample, 400 to 550 nanograms of biopsy DNA were TCRB immunosequenced. Produced via immunoSEQ multiplex PCR; TCRdb's table is partial and in-frame only. The sample has some 10,000 clones, roughly three quarters seen once. The data stem from a study of T cell repertoires in ileal Crohn's disease. The time point denotes: neoterminal ileum biopsy at postoperative endoscopy, about 6 months after surgery. Germline values: CDR1 MGHRA, CDR2 YSYEKL. CDR3 length: 16 amino acids. With 0 bases removed from V and 5 bases from J, the gap between germline ends came to 13 bases.

This sequence originates from an adult with Crohn's disease. The sequenced sample consisted of ileal tissue. The rearrangement links TRBV4-1 to TRBJ2-2; the D gene is possibly TRBD1 (5 bases). The CDR3 DNA reads as TGCGCCAGCAGCCAAGACAGGGCAAGGGGAACCGGGGAGCTGTTTTTT. This gives the protein CASSQDRARGTGELFF.